Below are 30 T cell receptor beta chains sequenced from a single sample in a study of blood T cell repertoires in COVID-19. Method: immunoSEQ multiplex PCR; TCRdb's copy keeps in-frame clones and lacks some. The table has about 240,000 clones, about 86% seen once. Sample: peripheral blood. All receptors come from a woman of 80 years or more with acute or convalescent COVID-19.

This chain links TRBV5-1 with TRBJ1-1; no clear D. The CDR3 runs 14 residues. V was trimmed by 3 bases and J by 5 bases, leaving 14 bases between them. Germline loops: CDR1 SGHRS, CDR2 YFSETQ. CDR3 DNA: TGCGCCAGCAGCTCGGAGCCCGGAGTGACTGAAGCTTTCTTT. It codes for CASSSEPGVTEAFF.

V and J are TRBV25-1 and TRBJ1-2, with D possibly matching TRBD1 (6 bases). Trimming cost V 6 bases and J 1 base, with 24 bases left between them. Germline V lookup: CDR1 MGHDK, CDR2 SYGVNS. The CDR3 is 18 residues long. In nucleotides, the CDR3 is TGTGCCAGCAGGCCCCCAGGGGCCCCTACTGGGGTTAACTATGGCTACACCTTC. It encodes CASRPPGAPTGVNYGYTF.

The chain uses TRBV10-3 and TRBJ1-2; perhaps TRBD1 as D (5 bases). V lost 4 bases, J lost 2 bases, and 11 bases lay in between. Germline V gene lookup returns CDR1 ENHRY and CDR2 SYGVKD. This CDR3 contains 14 residues. The CDR3 bases are TGTGCCATCAGTGCAGCGGGGGTAAACTATGGCTACACCTTC. It encodes CAISAAGVNYGYTF.

The chain employs TRBV12-5 and TRBJ2-2; D may be TRBD1 (6 bases). Germline V gene data show CDR1 as LGHNT and CDR2 as FRNRAP. The CDR3 loop spans 13 amino acids. V was trimmed by 7 bases and J by 8 bases, leaving 14 bases between them. The CDR3 spells CASAPGQQGELFF. The CDR3 DNA follows: TGTGCTAGTGCTCCGGGACAACAAGGGGAGCTGTTTTTT.

V is TRBV4-1 and J is TRBJ1-6; no clear D gene. V was trimmed by 0 bases and J by 10 bases, leaving 13 bases between them. Germline V gene lookup returns CDR1 MGHRA and CDR2 YSYEKL. This CDR3 has 15 amino acids. The CDR3 spells CASSQDHRGGSPLHF. The CDR3 DNA sequence: TGCGCCAGCAGCCAAGATCATCGGGGTGGGTCACCCCTCCACTTT.

J is TRBJ2-7 and V is TRBV6-5, with 9 bases fitting TRBD1. With V trimmed by 4 bases and J by 4 bases, 11 bases remained unmatched. Germline V CDR1 and CDR2: MNHEY, SVGAGI. This CDR3 comprises 16 residues. The CDR3 here is CASSLDSGTGFYEQYF. The CDR3 DNA reads TGTGCCAGCAGTTTAGACTCCGGGACAGGGTTTTACGAGCAGTACTTC.

This clone occurred a few times. The genes are TRBV18 and TRBJ1-4, with D unclear. The CDR3 sequence is 16 residues long. V lost 4 bases and J lost 0, with 12 bases in between. Germline assignment: CDR1 KGHSH and CDR2 LQKENI. CDR3 region: CASSLITAATNEKLFF. The CDR3 DNA follows: TGTGCCAGCTCACTCATTACAGCAGCAACTAATGAAAAACTGTTTTTT.

The chain has TRBV2 and TRBJ1-6, with D uncertain. This CDR3 contains 14 residues. V was pared by 3 bases and J by 12 bases, with 15 bases between. Germline CDR1 SNHLY, CDR2 FYNNEI. CDR3 residues: CASSDVQPNRPLHF. The CDR3 region has the DNA TGTGCCAGCAGTGACGTACAGCCAAACCGACCCCTCCACTTT.

The chain is built from TRBV28 and TRBJ2-3, with unresolved D. CDR1 is MDHEN and CDR2 is SYDVKM in the germline V gene. The CDR3 covers 16 residues. Trimming left V 5 bases short and J 0 bases short, with 15 bases between. The CDR3 is CASSPVRQTSTDTQYF. The DNA of the CDR3 is TGTGCCAGCAGTCCGGTTCGGCAGACAAGCACAGATACGCAGTATTTT.

With regard to this clone: The same CDR3 arises from other DNA sequences in this sample as well. The rearrangement joins TRBV5-1 to TRBJ2-5, with 7 bases lining up with TRBD1. With 2 bases clipped from V and 5 bases from J, the junction kept 3 bases outside the gene matches. CDR1 and CDR2 (germline): SGHRS, YFSETQ. This CDR3 spans 13 amino acids. CDR3 amino acids: CASSLQGLETQYF. In DNA form, the CDR3 reads TGCGCCAGCAGCTTACAGGGGTTGGAGACCCAGTACTTC.

The chain is built from TRBV2 and TRBJ2-3, with 8 bases lining up with TRBD2. V shed 6 bases and J 10 bases; nucleotides not matched to a gene: 6. CDR3 length: 12 residues. CDR1 is SNHLY, CDR2 FYNNEI, per germline. CDR3 in amino acids: CASSRTSPPQYF. In DNA, the CDR3 is TGTGCCAGCAGCAGGACTAGCCCGCCGCAGTATTTT.

The rearrangement uses TRBV5-4 and TRBJ2-1; tentatively, D is TRBD1 (5 bases). Trimming cost V 3 bases and J 0 bases, with 7 bases left between them. Germline CDR1 and CDR2: SGHNT and YYREEE (reference sequence). CDR3 length: 14 amino acids. In DNA, the CDR3 is TGTGCCAGCAGCTCAGACAGCTCCTACAATGAGCAGTTCTTC. Protein: CASSSDSSYNEQFF.

As concerns this clone: This sample also contains other DNA sequences that code for the same CDR3. This rearrangement joins TRBV9 to TRBJ1-5, with 8 nucleotides matching TRBD1. V was clipped by 0 bases and J by 6 bases; unmatched bases: 2. Germline assignment: CDR1 SGDLS and CDR2 YYNGEE. The CDR3 consists of 14 residues. CDR3 in amino acids: CASSVEQGGQPQHF. The CDR3 nucleotides are TGTGCCAGCAGCGTAGAACAGGGGGGTCAGCCCCAGCATTTT.

The chain has TRBV28 and TRBJ1-2; D uncertain. Germline assignment: CDR1 MDHEN and CDR2 SYDVKM. Trimming removed 5 bases at V and 9 bases at J, with 13 bases between. The CDR3 spans 12 residues. The CDR3 DNA is TGTGCCAGCAGTCCCCAGGTTGGCCGCTACACCTTC. This gives the protein CASSPQVGRYTF.

This chain uses TRBV10-3 with TRBJ1-5; 9 bases are a match to TRBD1. This CDR3 has 18 residues. Germline V gene data show CDR1 as ENHRY and CDR2 as SYGVKD. V was pared by 2 bases and J by 2 bases, with 10 bases of the junction left unmatched. In DNA, the CDR3 is TGTGCCATCAGTGAGCCGGGACAGGGTCCTCGGGGCAATCAGCCCCAGCATTTT. This translates into CAISEPGQGPRGNQPQHF.

This sequence joins TRBV5-4 and TRBJ2-3; 8 bases map to TRBD1. The CDR3 is 15 residues long. The germline CDR1 and CDR2 sequences are SGHNT and YYREEE (reference sequence). V lost 4 bases and J lost 0; bases outside the gene matches: 4. The CDR3 reads CASSRGQGSTDTQYF. As DNA, the CDR3 is TGTGCCAGCAGCCGAGGACAGGGAAGCACAGATACGCAGTATTTT.

The chain carries TRBV5-6 and TRBJ2-1, with D tentatively TRBD1 (6 bases). Germline V gene lookup returns CDR1 SGHDT and CDR2 YYEEEE. CDR3 length equals 14 residues. The V end lost 3 bases, the J end lost 4 bases, and 11 bases lay between the germline ends. DNA of the CDR3: TGTGCCAGCAGCTGGACAGAGGATTACAATGAGCAGTTCTTC. Its translation is CASSWTEDYNEQFF. Filled out from reference TRBV5-6 and TRBJ2-1, the complete variable domain reads DAGVTQSPTHLIKTRGQQVTLRCSPKSGHDTVSWYQQALGQGPQFIFQYYEEEERQRGNFPDRFSGHQFPNYSSELNVNALLLGDSALYLCASSWTEDYNEQFFGPGTRLTVL.

V gene TRBV10-3 combines with J gene TRBJ1-2, with TRBD1 matching over 7 bases. Germline trimming cut 6 bases from V and 12 bases from J; bases unmatched to any gene: 7. Germline values: CDR1 ENHRY, CDR2 SYGVKD. This CDR3 contains 11 residues. In DNA form, the CDR3 reads TGTGCCATCAGCCCCGGACAGGACCACACCTTC. Its protein is CAISPGQDHTF.

The table lists this clone with a few counts. The chain is built from TRBV24-1 and TRBJ2-6; TRBD1 might be the D (6 bases). CDR3 length: 16 amino acids. Germline-derived CDR1 and CDR2 are KGHDR and SFDVKD. V shed 5 bases and J shed 0 bases, with 10 bases lying between them. The CDR3, as DNA: TGTGCCACCAGTGGGGACAACTACTCTGGGGCCAACGTCCTGACTTTC. Protein product: CATSGDNYSGANVLTF.

The V call is TRBV5-1, the J call TRBJ2-7; 8 bases align to TRBD1. Trimming took 0 bases from V and 7 from J; bases not matched to a gene: 9. Germline V gene data show CDR1 as SGHRS and CDR2 as YFSETQ. The CDR3 spans 15 residues. CDR3 sequence: CASSLVGRGLGEQYF. CDR3 in DNA: TGCGCCAGCAGCTTGGTAGGCAGGGGGCTCGGGGAGCAGTACTTC.

The V call is TRBV7-2, the J call TRBJ1-2; TRBD1 agrees at 8 bases. The CDR3 contains 14 residues. Trimming cost V 1 base and J 13 bases; bases outside gene matches: 11. The germline gives CDR1 SGHTA, CDR2 FQGNSA. The CDR3 spells CASSLEGQVYSGTF. The CDR3 DNA reads TGTGCCAGCAGCTTAGAGGGACAGGTATATTCTGGCACCTTC.

J is TRBJ1-2 and V is TRBV20-1, with D uncertain. V was clipped by 7 bases and J by 7 bases, with 10 bases between them. Looked up from germline, CDR1 is DFQATT and CDR2 is SNEGSKA (reference sequence). The CDR3 is made up of 10 amino acids. CDR3 loop: CSVPGSGYTF. CDR3 DNA: TGCAGTGTTCCGGGGAGTGGCTACACCTTC.

With respect to this clone: In this CDR3 the conserved last residue, phenylalanine or tryptophan, is missing, so a read error is likely. The limits of the CDR3 on the DNA are not certain, so only TCRdb's listed CDR3 is given. The CDR3 spells CASSLGGGRDS. The chain couples TRBV7-9 to TRBJ2-7; no check of the table's D call, TRBD2, against the DNA was made. The CDR3 is 11 amino acids in total, end residues counted. Germline-derived CDR1 and CDR2 are SEHNR and FQNEAQ (reference sequence).

The chain employs TRBV11-2 and TRBJ2-3; 7 bases agree with TRBD1. Germline CDR1 SGHAT, CDR2 FQNNGV. The CDR3 sequence is 14 residues long. V gave up 5 bases and J gave up 4 bases; unmatched junction bases: 6. The CDR3 DNA sequence: TGTGCCAGCAGCAAGCTAGGGGGCGCAGATACGCAGTATTTT. It specifies CASSKLGGADTQYF. Full variable domain (remainder filled in from reference TRBV11-2 and TRBJ2-3): EAGVAQSPRYKIIEKRQSVAFWCNPISGHATLYWYQQILGQGPKLLIQFQNNGVVDDSQLPKDRFSAERLKGVDSTLKIQPAKLEDSAVYLCASSKLGGADTQYFGPGTRLTVL.

This clone appeared a few times. This chain connects TRBV2 to TRBJ1-1; the D gene is possibly TRBD1 (5 bases). Trimming cost V 6 bases and J 4 bases, with 12 bases left between them. From germline, CDR1 is SNHLY and CDR2 FYNNEI. The CDR3 consists of 13 residues. CDR3 sequence (DNA): TGTGCCAGCAGCCTGTGGAGGGGCACTGAAGCTTTCTTT. Amino acids: CASSLWRGTEAFF.

This clone appeared a single time. This chain joins TRBV6-5 and TRBJ2-1; the match to TRBD1 covers 8 bases. The germline CDR1 and CDR2 sequences are MNHEY and SVGAGI. The CDR3 is 15 amino acids. Trimming cost V 3 bases and J 8 bases; bases outside gene matches: 9. CDR3 nucleotide sequence: TGTGCCAGCAGTTATAGAGACAGGGGCGCTTATGAGCAGTTCTTC. Its translation: CASSYRDRGAYEQFF.

This chain uses TRBV19 with TRBJ1-5, with TRBD1 matching 8 bases. The CDR3 runs 18 residues. Germline V gene lookup returns CDR1 LNHDA and CDR2 SQIVND (reference sequence). With 6 bases clipped from V and 1 base from J, the junction kept 14 bases outside the gene matches. CDR3 in amino acids: CASSPVGQGGPSNQPQHF. Written as DNA, the CDR3 is TGTGCCAGTAGCCCCGTCGGACAGGGAGGCCCAAGCAATCAGCCCCAGCATTTT.

The chain carries TRBV9 and TRBJ1-1, with 9 bases that match TRBD1. CDR3 size: 15 residues. V lost 5 bases and J lost 5; bases outside the gene matches: 10. Germline V gene sequence: CDR1 SGDLS, CDR2 YYNGEE. CDR3 sequence reads: CASRAMGTGWTEAFF. The CDR3 DNA reads TGTGCCAGCAGGGCCATGGGGACAGGGTGGACTGAAGCTTTCTTT. Full variable domain (remainder filled in from reference TRBV9 and TRBJ1-1): DSGVTQTPKHLITATGQRVTLRCSPRSGDLSVYWYQQSLDQGLQFLIQYYNGEERAKGNILERFSAQQFPDLHSELNLSSLELGDSALYFCASRAMGTGWTEAFFGQGTRLTVV.

The rearrangement links TRBV5-1 to TRBJ1-2; D is undetermined. Germline V gene lookup returns CDR1 SGHRS and CDR2 YFSETQ. Trimming left V 5 bases short and J 6 bases short, with 11 bases between. This CDR3 region has 12 residues. CDR3 nucleotide sequence: TGCGCCAGCAGTCAAAACCTAAATGGCTACACCTTC. This encodes CASSQNLNGYTF. The variable domain in full, with the rest retrieved from reference TRBV5-1 and TRBJ1-2, is KAGVTQTPRYLIKTRGQQVTLSCSPISGHRSVSWYQQTPGQGLQFLFEYFSETQRNKGNFPGRFSGRQFSNSRSEMNVSTLELGDSALYLCASSQNLNGYTFGSGTRLTVV.

The chain has TRBV18 and TRBJ1-5; D uncertain. Trimming left V 2 bases short and J 3 bases short, with 14 bases between. The germline gives CDR1 KGHSH, CDR2 LQKENI. The CDR3 covers 16 residues. The CDR3 DNA reads TGTGCCAGCTCACCAGCCGGCCAGGCCTTCAATCAGCCCCAGCATTTT. This translates into CASSPAGQAFNQPQHF.